This T cell receptor (beta chain) was documented in a study of cytomegalovirus exposure and HLA in healthy donors. Study observations and caveats: High specificity and sensitivity for cytomegalovirus status were reported for the classifier. A reported reduction in N-insertions relative to the 666-donor mean was seen in an Asian-associated ancestry cluster in a later analysis.

Healthy donors of bone marrow made up the group. To note about this clone: Its target is not known.

This CDR3 is built from 15 residues. Trimming took 2 bases from V and 5 from J, leaving 15 bases between them. Per the germline V gene, CDR1 is KGHSH and CDR2 is LQKENI. The PCR employed 60 Vbeta primers together with 13 Jbeta primers. TCRdb's table, derived via immunoSEQ multiplex PCR, lists solely in-frame clones and lacks some. The sample table sets out some 130,000 clones. This chain connects TRBV18 to TRBJ1-1; perhaps TRBD1 as D (5 bases). The clonotype originates from a woman aged 35 to 49 in good health and CMV-seropositive. Material for sequencing was PBMCs. The CDR3 DNA reads TGTGCCAGCTCACCAAATTCAGTCGGGGGTACTGAAGCTTTCTTT. It yields the protein CASSPNSVGGTEAFF.